This paragraph covers one T cell receptor beta chain sequence. The sample comes from a study of blood T cell repertoires in COVID-19. This CDR3 comprises 16 residues. Trimming shortened V by 3 bases and J by 0 bases, and 14 bases separated the two germline ends. Germline CDR1 reads SGDLS; CDR2 reads YYNGEE. Original data processing: Quantification of nucleated cells was approximated via reference gene primer amplification. Clones were sequenced by immunoSEQ multiplex PCR, and TCRdb holds only the in-frame ones, with some missing. The V and J calls and clone size were taken over from that table, and D and trimming were inferred from the DNA. The sample includes about 260,000 clones, around 90% of them seen just once.

The chain recombines TRBV9 with TRBJ2-3; unclear D gene. The source of this sequence is a woman aged 45 to 65 who had recovered from COVID-19. Sequencing was performed on PBMCs or T cells enriched from blood (not recorded which). This CDR3 is CASSGSGVGSTDTQYF. In DNA, the CDR3 is TGTGCCAGCAGCGGATCGGGTGTCGGGAGCACAGATACGCAGTATTTT. The whole variable domain, remainder taken from reference TRBV9 and TRBJ2-3, is DSGVTQTPKHLITATGQRVTLRCSPRSGDLSVYWYQQSLDQGLQFLIQYYNGEERAKGNILERFSAQQFPDLHSELNLSSLELGDSALYFCASSGSGVGSTDTQYFGPGTRLTVL.